This TCR beta chain originates from a study of T-cell reconstitution after alpha-beta-depleted transplantation in children. TCRbeta library construction was performed incorporating unique molecular identifiers. MiXCR was run by TCRdb on the PCR reads, yielding one entry per CDR3 protein. The data hold 350,000 to 450,000 distinct CDR3 sequences, with about 14% observed a single time. This clonotype turned up a few times. Trimming removed 6 bases at V and 5 bases at J, with 26 bases between. The CDR3 has 18 residues. CDR1 and CDR2 (germline): MNHNS, SASEGT. The clonotype was recovered from a human donor who donated a stem cell graft to a child with Fanconi anemia. The chain employs TRBV6-1 and TRBJ2-1, with D tentatively TRBD1 (6 bases). The sample was PBMCs, taken from the stem cell graft. The CDR3 sequence is CASRGDRSIGNIHNEQFF. The CDR3 nucleotides are TGTGCCAGCAGGGGAGACAGGAGCATCGGCAATATACACAATGAGCAGTTCTTC.